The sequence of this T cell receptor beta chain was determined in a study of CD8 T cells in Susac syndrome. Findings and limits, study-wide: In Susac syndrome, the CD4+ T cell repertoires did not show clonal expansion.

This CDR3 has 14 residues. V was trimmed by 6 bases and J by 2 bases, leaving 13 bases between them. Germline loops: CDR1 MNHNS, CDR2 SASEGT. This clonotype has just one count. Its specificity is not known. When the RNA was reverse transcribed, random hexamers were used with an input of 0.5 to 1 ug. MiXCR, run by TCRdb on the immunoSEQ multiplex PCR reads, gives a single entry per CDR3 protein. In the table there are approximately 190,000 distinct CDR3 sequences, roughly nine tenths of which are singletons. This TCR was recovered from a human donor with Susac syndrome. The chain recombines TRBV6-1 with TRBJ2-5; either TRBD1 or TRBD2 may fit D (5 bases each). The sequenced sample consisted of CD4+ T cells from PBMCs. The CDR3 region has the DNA TGTGCCAGCAGCGCCGGGACGTCGCAAGAGACCCAGTACTTC. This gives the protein CASSAGTSQETQYF.